The T cell receptor (beta chain) described here comes from a study of multiple sclerosis patients with progressive multifocal leukoencephalopathy. The study's findings and limits: In most PML patients, TRB repertoires appeared less diverse by entropy. Before and during natalizumab, the clones expanded at PML already existed. TRBV and TRBJ usage showed no common pattern when PML developed.

The sample holds a few counts of this clone. Its antigen remains unknown. Germline loops: CDR1 DFQATT, CDR2 SNEGSKA (reference sequence). V lost 2 bases and J lost 3, with 5 bases in between. The CDR3 contains 11 residues. Time point indicated: five to six months of natalizumab therapy. Spiked into each PCR were synthetic inline TR CDR3 controls of all V-J pairings. This table comes from immunoSEQ multiplex PCR, and its TCRdb copy is limited to in-frame clones, with some not included. The sample includes around 30,000 clones, about 90% of them seen just once. The source was PBMCs, collected from a patient treated with natalizumab. The rearrangement uses TRBV20-1 and TRBJ2-7, with no clear D. This TCR was sampled from a human donor with multiple sclerosis. The CDR3 DNA reads as TGCAGTGCTAGACACGGCTACGAGCAGTACTTC. Encoded protein: CSARHGYEQYF.